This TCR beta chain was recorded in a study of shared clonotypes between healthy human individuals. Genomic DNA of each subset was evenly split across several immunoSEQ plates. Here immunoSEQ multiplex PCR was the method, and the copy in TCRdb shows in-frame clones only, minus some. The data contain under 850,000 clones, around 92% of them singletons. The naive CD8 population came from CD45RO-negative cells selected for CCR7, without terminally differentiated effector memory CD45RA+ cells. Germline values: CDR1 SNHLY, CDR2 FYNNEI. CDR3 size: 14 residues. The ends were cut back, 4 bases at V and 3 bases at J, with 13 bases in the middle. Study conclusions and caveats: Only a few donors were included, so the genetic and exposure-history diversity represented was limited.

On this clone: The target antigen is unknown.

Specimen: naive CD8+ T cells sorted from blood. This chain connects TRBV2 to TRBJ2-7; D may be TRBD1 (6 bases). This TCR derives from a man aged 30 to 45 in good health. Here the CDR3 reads CASSGQDDIYEQYF. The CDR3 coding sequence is TGTGCCAGCAGTGGACAGGATGATATCTACGAGCAGTACTTC.